The 9 T cell receptor beta chains in this list originate from one sample, sequenced in a study of molecular identifiers for immune sequencing clone quantification. TCRdb re-derived calls from the PCR reads in MiXCR, one entry per CDR3 protein. This repertoire shows under 800,000 distinct CDR3 sequences, roughly 23% found once; its top ten account for around 0.78%. Sequencing used naive CD8+ T cells from blood, with Jurkat cell RNA spiked in. Subset denoted: FACS-sorted CD8+CD4-CCR7+CD45RA+ naive T cells. The receptors were sampled from a human donor in good health. Some libraries in this study had Jurkat cell RNA spiked in.

CDR3 bases: TGTGCCAGCAGGGGGACAGGGGTCTCTGGGGCCAACGTCCTGACTTTC. It is translated as CASRGTGVSGANVLTF. The chain uses TRBV25-1 and TRBJ2-6; 10 nucleotides line up with TRBD1. CDR1 is MGHDK and CDR2 is SYGVNS in the germline V gene. V was pared by 6 bases and J by 0 bases, with 2 bases of the junction left unmatched. The CDR3 runs 16 residues.

This clonotype showed up just a few times. The chain recombines TRBV19 with TRBJ2-5; the D gene is possibly TRBD1 (6 bases). The ends were cut back, 5 bases at V and 1 base at J, with 17 bases in the middle. CDR3 length: 16 amino acids. Germline lookup yields CDR1 LNHDA and CDR2 SQIVND (reference sequence). CDR3 nucleotide sequence: TGTGCCAGTAGTCCCCCGGGACACATCGGCCAAGAGACCCAGTACTTC. Translating it yields CASSPPGHIGQETQYF.

A few counts support this clonotype. The chain joins TRBV19 to TRBJ1-1, with 8 bases identical to TRBD1. Germline CDR1 reads LNHDA; CDR2 reads SQIVND (reference sequence). The trim removed 5 bases at V and 3 bases at J, leaving 2 bases unmatched. This CDR3 is 13 amino acids long. This chain's CDR3 is CASSVQGDTEAFF. In nucleotides, the CDR3 is TGTGCCAGTAGTGTACAGGGGGACACTGAAGCTTTCTTT.

This clonotype has more than one count but fewer than ten. CDR3: CASSRDWNTGELFF. DNA of the CDR3: TGTGCCAGCAGCCGGGACTGGAACACCGGGGAGCTGTTTTTT. The gene calls are TRBV5-6 and TRBJ2-2; weak D call: TRBD2 (6 bases). CDR3 length: 14 amino acids. The germline CDR1 and CDR2 sequences are SGHDT and YYEEEE. V lost 4 bases, J lost 1 base, and 8 bases lay in between.

The V call is TRBV28, the J call TRBJ2-7, with a possible D match to TRBD2 (5 bases). The CDR3 spans 12 residues. V gave up 4 bases and J gave up 7 bases, with 11 bases separating them. In germline, CDR1 is MDHEN, CDR2 SYDVKM. CDR3: CASSSPGDEQYF. CDR3 DNA: TGTGCCAGCAGTTCCCCCGGGGATGAGCAGTACTTC.

This clonotype was observed at least ten times. The genes are TRBV28 and TRBJ2-3; 8 bases line up with TRBD1. Trimming removed 6 bases from V and 0 bases from J; junction bases left unmatched: 8. The CDR3 loop spans 16 amino acids. CDR1 is MDHEN, CDR2 SYDVKM, per germline. CDR3 bases: TGTGCCAGCAGGGAGCTAGGACAGGGCAGCACAGATACGCAGTATTTT. Protein sequence: CASRELGQGSTDTQYF. The full variable domain, completed using reference TRBV28 and TRBJ2-3, is DVKVTQSSRYLVKRTGEKVFLECVQDMDHENMFWYRQDPGLGLRLIYFSYDVKMKEKGDIPEGYSVSREKKERFSLILESASTNQTSMYLCASRELGQGSTDTQYFGPGTRLTVL.

This clonotype has only one observation. The V and J genes are TRBV11-2 and TRBJ1-1; no clear D. The CDR3 has 16 residues. Germline CDR1 and CDR2: SGHAT and FQNNGV. V shed 4 bases and J shed 11 bases, with 26 bases lying between them. In DNA form, the CDR3 reads TGTGCCAGCAGCTCCGAGACGGCTACTATTCCCAAGCGGGCTTTCTTT. Residues: CASSSETATIPKRAFF.

The V and J genes are TRBV19 and TRBJ2-2; D remains unclear. Germline lookup yields CDR1 LNHDA and CDR2 SQIVND (reference sequence). The CDR3 loop spans 15 amino acids. V was shortened by 6 bases and J by 0 bases, with 11 bases between the two germline ends. CDR3 DNA: TGTGCCAGTAGGGAATCAGCTTCGAACACCGGGGAGCTGTTTTTT. Translation gives CASRESASNTGELFF.

A few counts support this clonotype. At one of its ends the junction is not consistent with the germline gene, which may arise from a read error. The rearrangement links TRBV11-3 to TRBJ2-2; D gene unclear. Germline CDR1 is SGHNT and CDR2 is YENEEA. The CDR3 runs 13 residues. Here the CDR3 reads CAGSLEPTGELFF. DNA for the CDR3: TGTGCCGGCAGCTTAGAACCCACCGGGGAGCTGTTTTTT. Looking up the rest from reference TRBV11-3 and TRBJ2-2 gives the full variable domain: EAGVVQSPRYKIIEKKQPVAFWCNPISGHNTLYWYLQNLGQGPELLIRYENEEAVDDSQLPKDRFSAERLKGVDSTLKIQPAELGDSAVYLCAGSLEPTGELFFGEGSRLTVL.